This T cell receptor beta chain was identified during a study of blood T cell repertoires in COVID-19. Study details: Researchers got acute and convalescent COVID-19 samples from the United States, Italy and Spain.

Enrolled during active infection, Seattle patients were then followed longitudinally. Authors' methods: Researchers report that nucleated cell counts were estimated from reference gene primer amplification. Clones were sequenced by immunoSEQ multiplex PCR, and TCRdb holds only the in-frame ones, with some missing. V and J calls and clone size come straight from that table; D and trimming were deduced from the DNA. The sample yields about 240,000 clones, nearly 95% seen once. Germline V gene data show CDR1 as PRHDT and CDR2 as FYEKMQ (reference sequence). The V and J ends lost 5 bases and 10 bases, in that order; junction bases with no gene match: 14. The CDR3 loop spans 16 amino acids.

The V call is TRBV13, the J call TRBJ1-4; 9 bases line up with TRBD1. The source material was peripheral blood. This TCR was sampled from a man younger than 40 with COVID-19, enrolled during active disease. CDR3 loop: CASSETQGASPGKLFF. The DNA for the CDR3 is TGTGCCAGCAGCGAGACACAGGGGGCTTCCCCCGGAAAACTGTTTTTT.